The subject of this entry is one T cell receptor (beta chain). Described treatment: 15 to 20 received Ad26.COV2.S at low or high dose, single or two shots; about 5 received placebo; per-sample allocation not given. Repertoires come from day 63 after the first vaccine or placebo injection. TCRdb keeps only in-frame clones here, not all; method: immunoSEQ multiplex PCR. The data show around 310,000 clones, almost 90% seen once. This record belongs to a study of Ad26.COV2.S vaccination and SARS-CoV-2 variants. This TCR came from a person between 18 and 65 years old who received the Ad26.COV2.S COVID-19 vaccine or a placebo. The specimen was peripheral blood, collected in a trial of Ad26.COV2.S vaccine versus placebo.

In nucleotides, the CDR3 is TGTGCCAGCAGCCAACCGGGAACTGAAGCTTTCTTT. Translating it yields CASSQPGTEAFF. The chain combines TRBV7-9 with TRBJ1-1; no reliable D call. Trimming stripped 5 bases from V and 5 bases from J, with 9 bases between. This CDR3 is built from 12 residues. From germline, CDR1 is SEHNR and CDR2 FQNEAQ (reference sequence).